This note documents a single T cell receptor (beta chain) sequence. As yet, its antigen is unknown. The PCR contained 60 Vbeta and 13 Jbeta primers. Produced via immunoSEQ multiplex PCR; TCRdb's table is partial and in-frame only. The table has around 190,000 clones, roughly 80% seen once; the top ten hold nearly 3%. Germline assignment: CDR1 MNHNY and CDR2 SVGAGI (reference sequence). The CDR3 totals 14 residues. V lost 6 bases and J lost 5; bases outside the gene matches: 8. When sampled, the donors appeared nominally healthy, though they likely had unrecorded immune exposures. These data come from a study of cytomegalovirus exposure and HLA in healthy donors. Study-wide results and limits: In an earlier analysis, in some 540 donors, most V segments appeared productive either ~87% or ~30% of the time. Accounts indicate the classifier identified cytomegalovirus status with strong specificity and sensitivity.

The TCR was taken from a woman aged 25 to 39 in good health and CMV-seronegative. The sample was PBMCs. The V and J genes are TRBV6-6 and TRBJ2-3, with 7 bases fitting TRBD2. CDR3: CASRLADHGDTQYF. CDR3 nucleotides: TGTGCCAGCAGGCTAGCGGATCATGGAGATACGCAGTATTTT.